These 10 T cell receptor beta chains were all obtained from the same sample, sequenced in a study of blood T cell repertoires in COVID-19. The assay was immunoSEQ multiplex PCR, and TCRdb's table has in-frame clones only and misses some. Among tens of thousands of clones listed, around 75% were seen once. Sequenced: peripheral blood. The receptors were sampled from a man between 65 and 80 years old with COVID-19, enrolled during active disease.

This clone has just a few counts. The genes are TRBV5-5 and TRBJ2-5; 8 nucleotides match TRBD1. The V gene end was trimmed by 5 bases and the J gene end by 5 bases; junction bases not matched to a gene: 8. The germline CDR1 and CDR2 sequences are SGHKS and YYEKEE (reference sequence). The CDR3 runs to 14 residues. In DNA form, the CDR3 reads TGTGCCAGCAGTCGGACAGGGTCGGATGAGACCCAGTACTTC. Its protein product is CASSRTGSDETQYF.

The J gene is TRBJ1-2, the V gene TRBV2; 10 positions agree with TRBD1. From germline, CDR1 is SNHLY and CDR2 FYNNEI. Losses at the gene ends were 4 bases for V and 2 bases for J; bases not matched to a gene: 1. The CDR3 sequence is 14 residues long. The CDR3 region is CASSATGGNYGYTF. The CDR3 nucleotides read TGTGCCAGCAGTGCGACAGGGGGCAACTATGGCTACACCTTC. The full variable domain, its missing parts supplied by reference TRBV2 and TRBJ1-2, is EPEVTQTPSHQVTQMGQEVILRCVPISNHLYFYWYRQILGQKVEFLVSFYNNEISEKSEIFDDQFSVERPDGSNFTLKIRSTKLEDSAMYFCASSATGGNYGYTFGSGTRLTVV.

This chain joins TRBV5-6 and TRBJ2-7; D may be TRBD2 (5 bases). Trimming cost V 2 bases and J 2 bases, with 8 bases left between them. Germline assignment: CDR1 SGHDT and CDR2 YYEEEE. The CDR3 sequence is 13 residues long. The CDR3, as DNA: TGTGCCAGCAGCTTCAGCGGAACCTACGAGCAGTACTTC. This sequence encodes CASSFSGTYEQYF.

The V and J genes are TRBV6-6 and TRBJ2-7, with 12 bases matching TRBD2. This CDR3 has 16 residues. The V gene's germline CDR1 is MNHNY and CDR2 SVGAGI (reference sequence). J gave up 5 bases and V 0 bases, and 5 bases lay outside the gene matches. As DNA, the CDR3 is TGTGCCAGCAGTTACTCGCGGACTAGCGGGAATCACGAGCAGTACTTC. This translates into CASSYSRTSGNHEQYF.

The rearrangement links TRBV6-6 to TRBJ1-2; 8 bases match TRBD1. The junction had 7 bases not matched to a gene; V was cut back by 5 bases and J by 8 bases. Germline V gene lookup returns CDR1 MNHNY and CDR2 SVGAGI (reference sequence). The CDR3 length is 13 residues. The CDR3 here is CASSPTGGRGYTF. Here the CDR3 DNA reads TGTGCCAGCAGTCCCACAGGGGGAAGAGGCTACACCTTC.

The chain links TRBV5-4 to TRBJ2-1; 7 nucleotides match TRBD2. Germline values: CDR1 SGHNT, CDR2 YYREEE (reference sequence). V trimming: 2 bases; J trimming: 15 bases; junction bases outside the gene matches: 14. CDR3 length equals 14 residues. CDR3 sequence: CASSFNRASGRGFF. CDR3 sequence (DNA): TGTGCCAGCAGCTTTAACCGGGCTAGCGGTAGGGGGTTCTTC.

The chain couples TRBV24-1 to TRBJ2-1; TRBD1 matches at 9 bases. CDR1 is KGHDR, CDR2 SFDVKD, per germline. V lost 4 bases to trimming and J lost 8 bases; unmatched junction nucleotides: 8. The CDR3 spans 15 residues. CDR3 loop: CATSDSGTGIDEQFF. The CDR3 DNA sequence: TGTGCCACCAGTGACTCAGGGACAGGGATTGATGAGCAGTTCTTC.

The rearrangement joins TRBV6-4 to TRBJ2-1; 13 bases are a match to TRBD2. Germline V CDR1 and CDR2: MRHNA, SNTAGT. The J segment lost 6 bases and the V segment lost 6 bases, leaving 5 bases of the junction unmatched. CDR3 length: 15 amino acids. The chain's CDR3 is CASSPGTSGTNEQFF. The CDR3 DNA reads TGTGCCAGCAGCCCCGGGACTAGCGGGACCAATGAGCAGTTCTTC.

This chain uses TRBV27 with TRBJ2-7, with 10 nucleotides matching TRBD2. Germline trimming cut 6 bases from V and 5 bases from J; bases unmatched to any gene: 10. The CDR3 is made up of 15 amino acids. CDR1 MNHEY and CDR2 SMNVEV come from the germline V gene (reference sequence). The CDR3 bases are TGTGCCAGCAGAATTTCTAGCGGGGGCTTTGACGAGCAGTACTTC. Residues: CASRISSGGFDEQYF.

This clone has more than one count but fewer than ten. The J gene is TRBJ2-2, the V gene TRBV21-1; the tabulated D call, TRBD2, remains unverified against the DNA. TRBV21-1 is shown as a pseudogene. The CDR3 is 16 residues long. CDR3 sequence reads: CALNIPSGGNTGELFF. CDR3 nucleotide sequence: TGTGCCTTAAATATCCCCTCGGGGGGAAACACCGGGGAGCTGTTTTTT.